A selection of T cell receptor beta chains follows, all from one sample in a study of cytomegalovirus exposure and HLA in healthy donors. Assay used: immunoSEQ multiplex PCR; TCRdb lists only in-frame clones, some missing. The repertoire holds tens of thousands of clones, with about 85% as singletons. The sequenced material came from PBMCs. The receptors shown here come from a man aged 30-40 years in good health and CMV-seronegative. Both conserved end residues are part of each CDR3. A D gene is named only where the DNA matches it firmly. Part of the rows lack a size; the others show once, few, many or a class for expanded clones.

>TRBV11-2|NA|TRBD2|TRBJ2-3
CASSLDLGGKSDTQYF
TGTGCCAGCAGCTTAGATCTCGGGGGGAAATCAGATACGCAGTATTTT
>TRBV9|few|TRBD2|TRBJ2-1
CASSVEVAGGRYEQFF
TGTGCCAGCAGCGTAGAGGTAGCGGGAGGTAGGTATGAGCAGTTCTTC
>TRBV7-6|few|TRBD1|TRBJ1-1
CASSFGQATEAFF
TGTGCCAGCAGCTTCGGACAGGCCACTGAAGCTTTCTTT
>TRBV7-2|NA|NA|TRBJ2-7
CASSLLLLRYEQYF
TGTGCCAGCAGCTTACTACTCCTCCGGTACGAGCAGTACTTC
>TRBV11-2|NA|NA|TRBJ2-3
CASSFPNTDTQYF
TGTGCCAGCAGCTTCCCCAACACAGATACGCAGTATTTT
>TRBV7-8|NA|NA|TRBJ1-3
CASSLARVIGGNTIYF
TGTGCCAGCAGCTTAGCGAGGGTAATTGGTGGAAACACCATATATTTT
>TRBV6-1|NA|TRBD2|TRBJ2-1
CASSTTSGSYDEQFF
TGTGCCAGCAGTACAACTAGCGGGAGTTATGATGAGCAGTTCTTC
>TRBV2|NA|TRBD2|TRBJ2-2
CASRPGGAGTGELFF
TGTGCCAGCAGGCCGGGGGGGGCCGGAACCGGGGAGCTGTTTTTT
>TRBV6-4|NA|NA|TRBJ2-2
CASSDMFLTGGNTGELFF
TGTGCCAGCAGTGACATGTTTTTGACCGGGGGTAACACCGGGGAGCTGTTTTTT
>TRBV30|NA|NA|TRBJ2-3
CAWDGGNTDTQYF
TGTGCCTGGGACGGGGGAAACACAGATACGCAGTATTTT
>TRBV20-1|NA|NA|TRBJ2-1
CSARAAGEQFF
TGCAGTGCTAGGGCCGCGGGAGAGCAGTTCTTC
>TRBV29-1|medium-sized|NA|TRBJ1-2
CSAGTTYGYTF
TGCAGCGCTGGGACAACCTATGGCTACACCTTC
>TRBV15|NA|TRBD1|TRBJ1-2
CATSRPGQGNGYTF
TGTGCCACCAGCAGACCGGGACAGGGCAATGGCTACACCTTC
>TRBV7-6|NA|NA|TRBJ2-1
CASSSPRGGADEQFF
TGTGCCAGCAGCTCACCGAGGGGGGGGGCAGATGAGCAGTTCTTC
>TRBV11-3|few|TRBD2|TRBJ2-1
CASSLEFSLKAGTIDNEQFF
TGTGCCAGCAGCTTAGAATTCAGCTTAAAAGCGGGAACCATCGACAATGAGCAGTTCTTC
>TRBV27|once|NA|TRBJ2-7
CASSFQRVDEQYF
TGTGCCAGCAGTTTCCAGCGTGTCGACGAGCAGTACTTC
>TRBV4-1|NA|TRBD1|TRBJ1-5
CASSRGTGRFEAQHF
TGCGCCAGCAGCCGAGGGACAGGTAGATTTGAAGCCCAGCATTTT
>TRBV7-3|once|TRBD2|TRBJ2-1
CASSSGLAGGLDEQFF
TGTGCCAGCAGCTCGGGACTAGCGGGGGGCCTTGATGAGCAGTTCTTC
>TRBV4-2|NA|TRBD2|TRBJ2-2
CASSPVWGLAGGYNTGELFF
TGTGCCAGCAGCCCAGTATGGGGACTAGCGGGGGGGTATAACACCGGGGAGCTGTTTTTT
>TRBV11-2|NA|NA|TRBJ2-7
CASSLDQGTYEQYF
TGTGCCAGCAGCTTAGATCAGGGCACCTACGAGCAGTACTTC
>TRBV19|NA|NA|TRBJ1-2
CASTTPDRYYGYTF
TGTGCCAGTACCACCCCAGACAGATACTATGGCTACACCTTC
>TRBV7-6|NA|NA|TRBJ1-1
CASSTTVGNTEAFF
TGTGCCAGCAGCACTACGGTGGGGAACACTGAAGCTTTCTTT
>TRBV5-4|NA|NA|TRBJ1-2
CASSLGGVVDYGHTF
TGTGCCAGCAGCTTGGGAGGTGTGGTGGACTATGGCCACACCTTC
>TRBV28|once|TRBD2|TRBJ2-5
CASWKAGEETQYF
TGTGCCAGCTGGAAAGCGGGAGAAGAGACCCAGTACTTC
>TRBV4-3|NA|TRBD1|TRBJ1-4
CASSLGTDNEKLFF
TGCGCCAGCAGCCTAGGGACAGATAATGAAAAACTGTTTTTT
>TRBV13|NA|NA|TRBJ2-3
CASSLGQSTQYF
TGTGCCAGCAGCCTGGGGCAGAGTACGCAGTATTTT
>TRBV30|NA|TRBD1|TRBJ1-5
CAWGGQGDQPQHF
TGTGCCTGGGGGGGACAGGGAGATCAGCCCCAGCATTTT
>TRBV5-6|NA|NA|TRBJ1-6
CASSATVSYNSPLHF
TGTGCCAGCAGCGCTACAGTATCCTATAATTCACCCCTCCACTTT
>TRBV12-5|NA|TRBD2|TRBJ2-3
CASGALADTDTQYF
TGTGCTAGTGGTGCTCTAGCGGACACAGATACGCAGTATTTT
>TRBV9|NA|TRBD1|TRBJ1-2
CASSLSQQGRGGYTF
TGTGCCAGCAGCCTTTCTCAACAGGGGCGTGGCGGCTACACCTTC
>TRBV9|once|NA|TRBJ1-6
CASSTRWNSPLHF
TGTGCCAGCAGCACCCGGTGGAATTCACCCCTCCACTTT
>TRBV4-3|NA|NA|TRBJ1-2
CASSQEFKTNYGYTF
TGCGCCAGCAGCCAAGAATTTAAAACAAACTATGGCTACACCTTC
>TRBV5-1|NA|TRBD2|TRBJ2-1
CASSLVSGDYNEQFF
TGCGCCAGCAGCTTGGTCAGCGGGGACTACAATGAGCAGTTCTTC
>TRBV4-1|few|NA|TRBJ1-2
CASSQTLGGGYTF
TGCGCCAGCAGCCAAACCCTTGGAGGCGGCTACACCTTC
>TRBV15|NA|TRBD1|TRBJ2-7
CATSSSGTAIPYEQYF
TGTGCCACCAGCAGTTCAGGGACAGCCATTCCCTACGAGCAGTACTTC
>TRBV27|many|NA|TRBJ1-2
CASSLQGFGYTF
TGTGCCAGCAGTTTGCAGGGATTTGGCTACACCTTC
>TRBV6-5|NA|NA|TRBJ2-3
CASRLGLRDTQYF
TGTGCCAGCAGACTGGGACTTAGAGATACGCAGTATTTT